The next 14 T cell receptor beta chains were all read from a single sample in a study of blood T cell repertoires in COVID-19. Sequencing was performed with immunoSEQ multiplex PCR; in TCRdb, only in-frame clones are kept and a portion is missing. Counted here are about 260,000 clones, under 90% occurring once; the ten biggest clones make up roughly 10%. Sequenced input: peripheral blood. The receptor source for this set is a woman between 50 and 59 years old who had recovered from COVID-19.

The genes are TRBV4-3 and TRBJ2-3; 8 bases agree with TRBD2. V lost 1 base to trimming and J lost 0 bases; unmatched junction nucleotides: 6. Germline V CDR1 and CDR2: LGHNA, YSLEER. The length of the CDR3 is 17 residues. The CDR3 nucleotides are TGCGCCAGCAGCCAAGGCACTAGCGGAACTAGCACAGATACGCAGTATTTT. Translated, it gives CASSQGTSGTSTDTQYF.

The chain employs TRBV2 and TRBJ2-4; perhaps TRBD2 as D (5 bases). The V end lost 2 bases, the J end lost 0 bases, and 11 bases lay between the germline ends. The CDR3 runs 16 residues. The germline gives CDR1 SNHLY, CDR2 FYNNEI. The CDR3 sequence: CASSEQDYIAKNIQYF. In DNA, the CDR3 is TGTGCCAGCAGTGAACAAGACTACATAGCCAAAAACATTCAGTACTTC.

This rearrangement joins TRBV3-1 (or the pseudogene TRBV3-2) to TRBJ2-7, with 14 nucleotides matching TRBD2. This CDR3 spans 17 amino acids. CDR1 is LGHDT, CDR2 YNNKEL, per germline (reference sequence). The V segment lost 7 bases and the J segment 7 bases; nucleotides outside the gene matches: 15. Written as DNA, the CDR3 is TGTGCCAGCAAAGGACTAGCGGGGGGCACCCTCGTGGAAGAGCAGTACTTC. It is translated as CASKGLAGGTLVEEQYF.

This clone was seen more than once but under ten times. The chain combines TRBV19 with TRBJ2-5, with D unresolved. V was pared by 3 bases and J by 4 bases, with 9 bases between. The CDR3 has 13 amino acids. CDR1 and CDR2 (germline): LNHDA, SQIVND (reference sequence). The CDR3 region has the DNA TGTGCCAGTAGTATCGACACCCGAGAGACCCAGTACTTC. As protein: CASSIDTRETQYF. Full variable domain (outside the CDR3, taken from reference TRBV19 and TRBJ2-5): DGGITQSPKYLFRKEGQNVTLSCEQNLNHDAMYWYRQDPGQGLRLIYYSQIVNDFQKGDIAEGYSVSREKKESFPLTVTSAQKNPTAFYLCASSIDTRETQYFGPGTRLLVL.

This chain joins TRBV2 and TRBJ2-4; maybe TRBD1 (6 bases). The CDR3 covers 16 residues. V was trimmed by 6 bases and J by 0 bases, leaving 15 bases between them. Germline-derived CDR1 and CDR2 are SNHLY and FYNNEI. The CDR3 nucleotides are TGTGCCAGCAGGCCAAACAGGGTGGGAGCCAAAAACATTCAGTACTTC. Translation: CASRPNRVGAKNIQYF. Drawing the rest from reference TRBV2 and TRBJ2-4, the complete variable domain is EPEVTQTPSHQVTQMGQEVILRCVPISNHLYFYWYRQILGQKVEFLVSFYNNEISEKSEIFDDQFSVERPDGSNFTLKIRSTKLEDSAMYFCASRPNRVGAKNIQYFGAGTRLSVL.

The chain carries TRBV10-3 and TRBJ2-1; a possible D gene is TRBD1 (6 bases). Germline lookup yields CDR1 ENHRY and CDR2 SYGVKD. The CDR3 extends over 13 amino acids. The V and J ends lost 6 bases and 5 bases respectively, with 11 bases between them. CDR3: CAISVGANNEQFF. The CDR3 DNA reads TGTGCCATCAGCGTGGGGGCAAACAATGAGCAGTTCTTC.

The gene calls are TRBV6-5 and TRBJ1-5, with a possible D match to TRBD1 (5 bases). V was shortened by 5 bases and J by 0 bases, with 11 bases between the two germline ends. Germline CDR1 reads MNHEY; CDR2 reads SVGAGI. The length of the CDR3 is 15 residues. The CDR3: CASSRLRDSNQPQHF. The CDR3 region has the DNA TGTGCCAGCAGTCGGCTCAGGGATAGCAATCAGCCCCAGCATTTT.

This clone was counted between two and nine times. The V and J genes are TRBV3-1 (or the pseudogene TRBV3-2) and TRBJ1-6; 8 bases agree with TRBD1. V lost 2 bases to trimming and J lost 2 bases; unmatched junction nucleotides: 2. The CDR3 covers 16 residues. Germline V gene sequence: CDR1 LGHDT, CDR2 YNNKEL (reference sequence). CDR3 sequence (DNA): TGTGCCAGCAGCCAATGGACAGGGCCCTATAATTCACCCCTCCACTTT. This codes for CASSQWTGPYNSPLHF.

The table lists this clone with a few counts. The chain is built from TRBV11-2 and TRBJ2-1; tentatively, D is TRBD1 (6 bases). In germline, CDR1 is SGHAT, CDR2 FQNNGV. V was pared by 1 base and J by 8 bases, with 12 bases between. The CDR3 totals 14 residues. This CDR3 is CASSLGLQGDEQFF. The CDR3 DNA reads TGTGCCAGCAGCTTAGGGTTACAGGGAGATGAGCAGTTCTTC.

The J gene is TRBJ1-4, the V gene TRBV18, with TRBD1 matching over 7 bases. This CDR3 is 13 amino acids long. After removal of 1 base from V and 7 bases from J, the junction contained 0 bases not matched to a gene. Germline CDR1 KGHSH, CDR2 LQKENI. The CDR3 DNA reads as TGTGCCAGCTCACCACGGGACAGTGAAAAACTGTTTTTT. It translates to CASSPRDSEKLFF.

V usage is TRBV5-8 and J usage is TRBJ1-2; 7 nucleotides match TRBD1. The CDR3 runs 16 residues. V lost 5 bases and J lost 1; bases outside the gene matches: 11. The germline gives CDR1 SGHTS, CDR2 YDEGEE. CDR3 sequence (DNA): TGTGCCAGCAGACCAGAGGGAACAGGGGATAACTATGGCTACACCTTC. This encodes CASRPEGTGDNYGYTF.

This clone was picked up one time. CDR3 in amino acids: CASSLAYSRHANTGELFF. In DNA form, the CDR3 reads TGTGCCAGCAGCTTGGCTTACTCGAGACACGCCAACACCGGGGAGCTGTTTTTT. The chain joins TRBV5-5 to TRBJ2-2; D unclear. CDR3 length: 18 amino acids. The germline CDR1 and CDR2 sequences are SGHKS and YYEKEE (reference sequence). Trimming pared 0 bases from V and 2 bases from J, leaving 17 bases between.

The CDR3 protein is CSVGQDTYEQYF. Written as DNA, the CDR3 is TGCAGCGTTGGACAGGATACCTACGAGCAGTACTTC. V gene TRBV29-1 combines with J gene TRBJ2-7; weak D call: TRBD1 (6 bases). This CDR3 is built from 12 residues. The V end lost 4 bases, the J end lost 2 bases, and 9 bases lay between the germline ends. Germline V gives CDR1 SQVTM, CDR2 ANQGSEA.

The V gene is TRBV29-1, the J gene TRBJ2-5; maybe TRBD1 (5 bases). CDR3 length equals 11 residues. CDR1 is SQVTM and CDR2 is ANQGSEA in the germline V gene. Here the CDR3 DNA reads TGCAACTCAGGGTTTTGGGAGACCCAGTACTTC. Protein: CNSGFWETQYF.